This T cell receptor (beta chain) comes out of a study of T-cell memory formation after mild COVID-19. Trimming took 5 bases from V and 1 from J, leaving 10 bases between them. The CDR3 extends over 14 amino acids. Germline values: CDR1 LNHDA, CDR2 SQIVND (reference sequence). This clonotype has a handful of counts. TCRdb fed the 5' RACE reads into MiXCR, producing one record per CDR3 protein. The sample has hundreds of thousands of distinct CDR3 sequences, 25% to 30% seen once. This receptor was identified in an adult woman who had mild COVID-19 (a few samples of this study predate the infection). Cell type and time point are not known. J is TRBJ2-3 and V is TRBV19; D gene uncertain. What was sequenced was PBMCs or a T cell subset sorted from them (not recorded which). The CDR3 DNA is TGTGCCAGTAGTGTCTCGTGGGGCACAGATACGCAGTATTTT. Protein product: CASSVSWGTDTQYF.